These T cell receptor beta chains were read from a single sample in a study of blood T cells in healthy people across ages. Using its own MiXCR run on the 5' RACE reads, TCRdb lists one record per CDR3 protein. The sample lists some 1 million distinct CDR3 sequences, more than 40% occurring once. Sequenced sample: blood. Receptors were obtained from a woman aged 60-75 years in good health. The CDR3 runs from the conserved cysteine through the conserved F or W. Fields, in order: D gene, J gene, clone size, V gene, CDR3 protein, CDR3 DNA. A D gene is named only where the DNA matches it firmly. Only some rows state a clone size, as once, few, many or a class for expanded clones.

d_call: TRBD2
j_call: TRBJ2-1
clone_size: -
v_call: TRBV20-1
cdr3_aa: CSARLAGANNEQFF
cdr3_nt: TGCAGTGCTAGACTAGCGGGAGCGAACAATGAGCAGTTCTTC

d_call: TRBD2
j_call: TRBJ2-7
clone_size: -
v_call: TRBV5-1
cdr3_aa: CASSLKLAGPSYEQYF
cdr3_nt: TGCGCCAGCAGCTTAAAGCTAGCGGGACCCTCCTACGAGCAGTACTTC

d_call: TRBD2
j_call: TRBJ2-7
clone_size: -
v_call: TRBV6-5
cdr3_aa: CASSSAKAGGDYEQYF
cdr3_nt: TGTGCCAGCAGTTCCGCGAAAGCGGGAGGTGACTACGAGCAGTACTTC

d_call: TRBD1
j_call: TRBJ2-1
clone_size: -
v_call: TRBV20-1
cdr3_aa: CSARDVGTVTGQFF
cdr3_nt: TGCAGTGCTAGGGATGTCGGGACAGTTACTGGGCAGTTCTTC

d_call: -
j_call: TRBJ2-4
clone_size: -
v_call: TRBV20-1
cdr3_aa: CSASYSKTGYDQYF
cdr3_nt: TGCAGTGCTAGTTATAGTAAAACCGGCTACGATCAGTACTTC

d_call: -
j_call: TRBJ2-7
clone_size: few
v_call: TRBV29-1
cdr3_aa: CSVAGHTGEGTYEQYF
cdr3_nt: TGCAGCGTTGCGGGACACACAGGGGAGGGGACCTACGAGCAGTACTTC

d_call: TRBD1
j_call: TRBJ1-2
clone_size: -
v_call: TRBV12-3/TRBV12-4
cdr3_aa: CAGTSLDRGGDGYTF
cdr3_nt: TGTGCCGGCACCTCCTTGGACAGGGGAGGGGATGGCTACACCTTC

d_call: -
j_call: TRBJ2-7
clone_size: -
v_call: TRBV20-1
cdr3_aa: CSARDPKTGRYEQYF
cdr3_nt: TGCAGTGCTAGAGATCCGAAGACAGGGAGGTACGAGCAGTACTTC

d_call: TRBD2
j_call: TRBJ2-7
clone_size: -
v_call: TRBV10-3
cdr3_aa: CAISERREGGYEQYF
cdr3_nt: TGTGCCATCAGTGAGAGGAGGGAGGGAGGCTACGAGCAGTACTTC

d_call: -
j_call: TRBJ1-5
clone_size: -
v_call: TRBV14
cdr3_aa: CASSQANQPQHF
cdr3_nt: TGTGCCAGCAGCCAGGCCAATCAGCCCCAGCATTTT

d_call: TRBD1
j_call: TRBJ1-4
clone_size: -
v_call: TRBV29-1
cdr3_aa: CSVEGAVGQGGEKLFF
cdr3_nt: TGCAGCGTTGAAGGTGCGGTGGGACAGGGTGGTGAAAAACTGTTTTTT

d_call: -
j_call: TRBJ1-2
clone_size: -
v_call: TRBV28
cdr3_aa: CASRRDTRGYTF
cdr3_nt: TGTGCCAGCAGGCGGGACACCCGTGGCTACACCTTC

d_call: -
j_call: TRBJ2-7
clone_size: -
v_call: TRBV10-3
cdr3_aa: CATAVGAGTYEQYF
cdr3_nt: TGTGCCACGGCGGTGGGGGCAGGAACCTACGAGCAGTACTTC

d_call: TRBD2
j_call: TRBJ2-1
clone_size: many
v_call: TRBV6-2/TRBV6-3
cdr3_aa: CASKDGRGLAGANNEQFF
cdr3_nt: TGTGCCAGCAAAGATGGTCGGGGACTAGCGGGGGCTAACAATGAGCAGTTCTTC

d_call: TRBD1
j_call: TRBJ2-5
clone_size: -
v_call: TRBV6-5
cdr3_aa: CASSQQGAGETQYF
cdr3_nt: TGTGCCAGCAGCCAACAGGGGGCTGGAGAGACCCAGTACTTC

d_call: TRBD1
j_call: TRBJ2-5
clone_size: -
v_call: TRBV5-5
cdr3_aa: CASSLRVGTGYKVYETQYF
cdr3_nt: TGTGCCAGCAGCTTGAGGGTCGGGACAGGGTATAAGGTATACGAGACCCAGTACTTC

d_call: -
j_call: TRBJ2-5
clone_size: -
v_call: TRBV6-1
cdr3_aa: CASSEASGARTQYF
cdr3_nt: TGTGCCAGCAGTGAAGCGTCCGGGGCGCGGACCCAGTACTTC

d_call: TRBD1
j_call: TRBJ1-1
clone_size: -
v_call: TRBV20-1
cdr3_aa: CSPGQGNTEAFF
cdr3_nt: TGCAGTCCTGGACAGGGGAACACTGAAGCTTTCTTT

d_call: -
j_call: TRBJ2-7
clone_size: -
v_call: TRBV6-5
cdr3_aa: CASGTPVYEQYF
cdr3_nt: TGTGCCAGTGGGACTCCCGTTTACGAGCAGTACTTC

d_call: TRBD2
j_call: TRBJ2-7
clone_size: many
v_call: TRBV6-5
cdr3_aa: CASGFSASSRRGTSVPYEQYF
cdr3_nt: TGTGCCAGCGGATTCTCGGCTTCGAGTCGCAGGGGGACTAGCGTTCCCTACGAGCAGTACTTC

d_call: -
j_call: TRBJ2-7
clone_size: -
v_call: TRBV4-1
cdr3_aa: CASSADLFYNEQYF
cdr3_nt: TGCGCCAGCAGCGCGGACCTTTTCTACAATGAGCAGTACTTC

d_call: TRBD1
j_call: TRBJ2-7
clone_size: -
v_call: TRBV5-6
cdr3_aa: CASSATGKTYEQYF
cdr3_nt: TGTGCCAGCAGTGCGACAGGGAAAACCTACGAGCAGTACTTC

d_call: -
j_call: TRBJ1-4
clone_size: -
v_call: TRBV4-2
cdr3_aa: CASSLSGAGPATNEKLFF
cdr3_nt: TGTGCCAGCAGCCTATCAGGGGCTGGACCTGCAACTAATGAAAAACTGTTTTTT

d_call: -
j_call: TRBJ2-4
clone_size: -
v_call: TRBV12-3/TRBV12-4
cdr3_aa: CASSPTIRLGGIQYF
cdr3_nt: TGTGCCAGCAGTCCAACGATACGGCTTGGGGGCATTCAGTACTTC

d_call: -
j_call: TRBJ2-7
clone_size: -
v_call: TRBV7-9
cdr3_aa: CASSRSGTRYEQYF
cdr3_nt: TGTGCCAGCAGCCGCTCAGGGACTCGGTACGAGCAGTACTTC

d_call: TRBD1
j_call: TRBJ1-5
clone_size: -
v_call: TRBV20-1
cdr3_aa: CSARETGRARQPQHF
cdr3_nt: TGCAGTGCTAGGGAGACAGGGAGGGCACGTCAGCCCCAGCATTTT

d_call: -
j_call: TRBJ1-2
clone_size: -
v_call: TRBV9
cdr3_aa: CASLLPGEERYGYTF
cdr3_nt: TGTGCCAGCCTCTTACCGGGGGAGGAGCGTTATGGCTACACCTTC

d_call: -
j_call: TRBJ1-5
clone_size: -
v_call: TRBV7-9
cdr3_aa: CASSLISSNSGFGNQPQHF
cdr3_nt: TGTGCCAGCAGCTTAATTAGCAGCAATTCAGGGTTCGGCAATCAGCCCCAGCATTTT

d_call: -
j_call: TRBJ2-7
clone_size: -
v_call: TRBV7-9
cdr3_aa: CASSSRAGPNSYEQYF
cdr3_nt: TGTGCCAGCAGCTCACGTGCGGGCCCTAACTCCTACGAGCAGTACTTC

d_call: TRBD1
j_call: TRBJ1-6
clone_size: few
v_call: TRBV6-6
cdr3_aa: CASSTTGDNSPLHF
cdr3_nt: TGTGCCAGCAGTACCACAGGGGATAATTCACCCCTCCACTTT

d_call: TRBD2
j_call: TRBJ2-7
clone_size: -
v_call: TRBV25-1
cdr3_aa: CASSLSGRVSYEQYF
cdr3_nt: TGTGCCAGCAGCCTTAGCGGGAGGGTTTCCTACGAGCAGTACTTC

d_call: -
j_call: TRBJ2-1
clone_size: many
v_call: TRBV7-2
cdr3_aa: CASSRSPYAEQFF
cdr3_nt: TGTGCCAGCAGCCGCAGTCCGTATGCTGAGCAGTTCTTC

d_call: TRBD2
j_call: TRBJ2-5
clone_size: -
v_call: TRBV11-2
cdr3_aa: CASSLGVAGGEETQYF
cdr3_nt: TGTGCCAGCAGCTTGGGCGTAGCGGGAGGGGAAGAGACCCAGTACTTC

d_call: TRBD2
j_call: TRBJ2-7
clone_size: -
v_call: TRBV20-1
cdr3_aa: CSARDPTGTTQNYYEQYF
cdr3_nt: TGCAGTGCTAGAGACCCTACCGGGACTACTCAAAATTACTACGAGCAGTACTTC

d_call: -
j_call: TRBJ2-1
clone_size: few
v_call: TRBV6-6
cdr3_aa: CASSYSPWGEQFF
cdr3_nt: TGTGCCAGCAGTTACTCCCCGTGGGGTGAGCAGTTCTTC

d_call: -
j_call: TRBJ1-2
clone_size: -
v_call: TRBV28
cdr3_aa: CASSFLQGVGGYTF
cdr3_nt: TGTGCCAGCAGTTTCCTTCAGGGCGTCGGGGGCTACACCTTC

d_call: -
j_call: TRBJ2-7
clone_size: -
v_call: TRBV12-3/TRBV12-4
cdr3_aa: CASSFDDRSYEQYF
cdr3_nt: TGTGCCAGCAGTTTCGATGACAGAAGCTACGAGCAGTACTTC

d_call: -
j_call: TRBJ1-2
clone_size: few
v_call: TRBV6-7
cdr3_aa: CASSYRDSYYGYTF
cdr3_nt: TGTGCCAGCAGTTACCGAGACAGTTACTATGGCTACACCTTC

d_call: TRBD2
j_call: TRBJ2-3
clone_size: few
v_call: TRBV5-1
cdr3_aa: CASSTGLAGGPTDTQYF
cdr3_nt: TGCGCCAGCAGCACAGGACTAGCGGGAGGGCCCACAGATACGCAGTATTTT

d_call: -
j_call: TRBJ2-3
clone_size: few
v_call: TRBV15
cdr3_aa: CATRSRSGKDTQYF
cdr3_nt: TGTGCCACCAGGTCGAGAAGCGGTAAAGATACGCAGTATTTT

d_call: TRBD1
j_call: TRBJ1-4
clone_size: once
v_call: TRBV20-1
cdr3_aa: CSATGGGNEKLFF
cdr3_nt: TGCAGTGCTACAGGGGGGGGGAATGAAAAACTGTTTTTT

d_call: -
j_call: TRBJ2-5
clone_size: -
v_call: TRBV7-6
cdr3_aa: CASSLVGGYQETQYF
cdr3_nt: TGTGCCAGCAGCTTAGTTGGGGGGTACCAAGAGACCCAGTACTTC

d_call: TRBD1
j_call: TRBJ1-5
clone_size: -
v_call: TRBV6-5
cdr3_aa: CASSRTGDGQPQHF
cdr3_nt: TGTGCCAGCAGTCGTACAGGGGATGGTCAGCCCCAGCATTTT

d_call: -
j_call: TRBJ2-5
clone_size: -
v_call: TRBV12-3/TRBV12-4
cdr3_aa: CASSLGGELETQYF
cdr3_nt: TGTGCCAGCAGTTTGGGGGGCGAGTTAGAGACCCAGTACTTC

d_call: -
j_call: TRBJ2-1
clone_size: -
v_call: TRBV27
cdr3_aa: CASSPRRLAGHEQFF
cdr3_nt: TGTGCCAGCAGTCCCCGGAGGCTAGCCGGGCATGAGCAGTTCTTC

d_call: -
j_call: TRBJ2-3
clone_size: -
v_call: TRBV6-5
cdr3_aa: CASCVGLASSDTQYF
cdr3_nt: TGTGCCAGCTGCGTTGGGCTAGCATCTTCAGATACGCAGTATTTT

d_call: -
j_call: TRBJ2-5
clone_size: few
v_call: TRBV20-1
cdr3_aa: CSASWYDVETQYF
cdr3_nt: TGCAGTGCTAGCTGGTATGACGTGGAGACCCAGTACTTC

d_call: TRBD2
j_call: TRBJ2-3
clone_size: few
v_call: TRBV7-2
cdr3_aa: CASSYQGGLQDTQYF
cdr3_nt: TGTGCCAGCAGCTACCAGGGAGGGCTACAGGATACGCAGTATTTT

d_call: -
j_call: TRBJ2-1
clone_size: once
v_call: TRBV5-1
cdr3_aa: CASSISRVIVNNEQFF
cdr3_nt: TGCGCCAGCAGCATATCTAGGGTAATCGTGAACAATGAGCAGTTCTTC